These 32 T cell receptor beta chains were sequenced from one sample in a study of CD8 T cells in ankylosing spondylitis. MiXCR was run by TCRdb on the 5' RACE reads, yielding one entry per CDR3 protein. The sample has roughly 190,000 distinct CDR3 sequences; around 13% are singletons. Sequences were obtained from blood, either unsorted or a sorted T cell fraction (not recorded which). The source of these receptors is a male donor with ankylosing spondylitis or in good health (not recorded which).

V and J are TRBV5-5 and TRBJ2-5; D perhaps matches TRBD2 (5 bases). The V gene's germline CDR1 is SGHKS and CDR2 YYEKEE (reference sequence). With 4 bases removed from V and 5 bases from J, the gap between germline ends came to 24 bases. The CDR3 runs to 17 residues. CDR3 bases: TGTGCCAGCAGCGCAGCACGATACATGGGAGTCGAGGAGACCCAGTACTTC. Amino acid sequence: CASSAARYMGVEETQYF.

This clonotype was seen only a few times. This sequence joins TRBV7-2 and TRBJ1-4; D is perhaps TRBD1 (5 bases). Trimming cost V 0 bases and J 2 bases, with 10 bases left between them. CDR3 length: 16 residues. Germline-derived CDR1 and CDR2 are SGHTA and FQGNSA. CDR3 sequence: CASSLAQGVTNEKLFF. CDR3 nucleotide sequence: TGTGCCAGCAGCTTAGCGCAAGGGGTGACTAATGAAAAACTGTTTTTT.

This chain links TRBV7-9 with TRBJ2-2, with 7 positions matching TRBD1. V trimming: 2 bases; J trimming: 0 bases; junction bases outside the gene matches: 6. Germline values: CDR1 SEHNR, CDR2 FQNEAQ (reference sequence). The CDR3 is 17 amino acids. The CDR3 coding sequence is TGTGCCAGCAGCTTAAATCCGCAGGGGGCGAACACCGGGGAGCTGTTTTTT. Protein product: CASSLNPQGANTGELFF.

There are a few counts of this clonotype. The chain is built from TRBV5-6 and TRBJ2-7; D gene uncertain. The germline V gene has CDR1 SGHDT and CDR2 YYEEEE. The germline V and J ends were trimmed by 0 bases and 3 bases, with 7 bases remaining between them. CDR3 length equals 13 residues. The CDR3 loop reads CASSLADNYEQYF. The CDR3 nucleotides read TGTGCCAGCAGCTTGGCCGACAACTACGAGCAGTACTTC. Based on the CDR3 plus reference TRBV5-6 and TRBJ2-7, the full variable domain is DAGVTQSPTHLIKTRGQQVTLRCSPKSGHDTVSWYQQALGQGPQFIFQYYEEEERQRGNFPDRFSGHQFPNYSSELNVNALLLGDSALYLCASSLADNYEQYFGPGTRLTVT.

This clonotype has a handful of counts. The J gene is TRBJ2-5, the V gene TRBV12-5; the D is unclear. This CDR3 region has 13 residues. Trimming stripped 3 bases from V and 2 bases from J, with 7 bases between. Germline V gene data show CDR1 as LGHNT and CDR2 as FRNRAP. CDR3 protein: CASGFPPQETQYF. The CDR3 DNA is TGTGCTAGTGGTTTCCCCCCTCAAGAGACCCAGTACTTC.

This clonotype was found a few times. The chain is built from TRBV10-1 and TRBJ1-1; no clear D gene. CDR1 is WNHNN and CDR2 is SYGVQD in the germline V gene (reference sequence). The CDR3 loop spans 12 amino acids. Trimming took 3 bases from V and 4 from J, leaving 6 bases between them. The CDR3 coding sequence is TGCGCCAGCAGTGATTTCGTCACTGAAGCTTTCTTT. Protein sequence: CASSDFVTEAFF.

This clonotype was counted a single time. This chain connects TRBV20-1 to TRBJ2-1, with 11 bases matching TRBD1. The CDR3 has 13 amino acids. Germline CDR1 is DFQATT and CDR2 is SNEGSKA (reference sequence). This CDR3 reads CSTGQGAGNEQFF. The DNA for the CDR3 is TGCAGCACTGGACAGGGGGCGGGCAATGAGCAGTTCTTC.

This clonotype was counted only a few times. The rearrangement links TRBV23-1 to TRBJ2-7, with unresolved D. TRBV23-1 is filed as an ORF, its function uncertain. The CDR3 length is 15 residues. The V end was cut by 0 bases, the J end by 2 bases, with 11 bases between. The CDR3 loop reads CASSQSGRAPYEQYF. CDR3 bases: TGCGCCAGCAGTCAATCGGGTAGGGCCCCCTACGAGCAGTACTTC.

This clonotype was observed a handful of times. The rearrangement links TRBV2 to TRBJ2-5; TRBD2 matches 7 bases. CDR3 size: 15 residues. In germline, CDR1 is SNHLY, CDR2 FYNNEI. J gave up 5 bases and V 8 bases, and 14 bases lay outside the gene matches. CDR3 loop: CASATSEPIGETQYF. The CDR3 nucleotides are TGTGCCAGCGCTACTAGCGAACCCATCGGTGAGACCCAGTACTTC.

Ten or more counts support this clonotype. The rearrangement joins TRBV4-1 to TRBJ2-7, with 10 bases fitting TRBD2. With V trimmed by 4 bases and J by 3 bases, 6 bases remained unmatched. The CDR3 extends over 15 amino acids. Germline lookup yields CDR1 MGHRA and CDR2 YSYEKL. The CDR3 sequence is CASSLESSGSYEQYF. CDR3 DNA sequence: TGCGCCAGCAGCCTTGAGTCTAGCGGGAGCTACGAGCAGTACTTC.

The table lists this clonotype with a few counts. The V call is TRBV5-1, the J call TRBJ2-1; TRBD2 aligns across 10 bases. V was clipped by 4 bases and J by 8 bases; unmatched bases: 12. The length of the CDR3 is 16 residues. Per germline, CDR1 SGHRS and CDR2 YFSETQ. The CDR3 sequence: CASSPRTSGPGDEQFF. In DNA form, the CDR3 reads TGCGCCAGCAGCCCCCGGACTAGCGGTCCAGGGGATGAGCAGTTCTTC.

This clonotype was seen a handful of times. This chain links TRBV27 with TRBJ1-6; 8 bases agree with TRBD1. The CDR3 runs 15 residues. V gave up 6 bases and J gave up 7 bases; unmatched junction bases: 8. Germline CDR1 and CDR2: MNHEY and SMNVEV (reference sequence). The CDR3 DNA reads TGTGCCAGCAGGGGGACCCAGGGGGCGAATTCACCCCTCCACTTT. Its protein is CASRGTQGANSPLHF.

V is TRBV4-2 and J is TRBJ2-2; the D is unclear. CDR1 is LGHNA and CDR2 is YNFKEQ in the germline V gene. The ends were cut back, 2 bases at V and 5 bases at J, with 12 bases in the middle. The CDR3 loop spans 15 amino acids. This CDR3 reads CASSQPSSKTGELFF. For the CDR3, the DNA is TGTGCCAGCAGCCAACCTTCTTCTAAGACCGGGGAGCTGTTTTTT.

This clonotype appeared many times. The J gene is TRBJ2-7, the V gene TRBV12-3 or TRBV12-4, with D possibly TRBD1 on 6 matching bases. The CDR3 runs to 14 residues. V was trimmed by 5 bases and J by 6 bases, leaving 17 bases between them. The CDR3 protein is CASSMTGPGSEQYF. In nucleotides, the CDR3 is TGTGCCAGCAGTATGACAGGCCCTGGTAGCGAGCAGTACTTC.

This chain uses TRBV19 with TRBJ1-1; D gene uncertain. CDR1 is LNHDA, CDR2 SQIVND, per germline (reference sequence). This CDR3 is 15 amino acids long. The germline V and J ends were trimmed by 7 bases and 0 bases, with 15 bases remaining between them. CDR3 in DNA: TGTGCCAGTACCCTCCCAGGAGACTTGAACACTGAAGCTTTCTTT. This gives the protein CASTLPGDLNTEAFF.

V gene TRBV30 combines with J gene TRBJ2-7; D not certain. Germline V gene lookup returns CDR1 GTSNPN and CDR2 SVGIG (reference sequence). This CDR3 comprises 12 residues. V was pared by 0 bases and J by 5 bases, with 8 bases between. The DNA for the CDR3 is TGTGCCTGGAGTGTGGGCACCCACGAGCAGTACTTC. Its protein is CAWSVGTHEQYF.

The chain has TRBV10-3 and TRBJ1-2; TRBD1 matches 10 bases. V shed 4 bases, J shed 3 bases, and the junction held 5 bases outside the gene matches. There are 15 residues in the CDR3. The germline V gene has CDR1 ENHRY and CDR2 SYGVKD. The CDR3 loop reads CAISASGTGDYGYTF. Here the CDR3 DNA reads TGTGCCATCAGTGCGTCGGGGACAGGGGACTATGGCTACACCTTC.

This clonotype has a handful of counts. The rearrangement joins TRBV6-5 to TRBJ1-6; possibly TRBD1 for D (5 bases). The V end lost 2 bases, the J end lost 10 bases, and 18 bases lay between the germline ends. Germline CDR1 is MNHEY and CDR2 is SVGAGI. This CDR3 has 16 amino acids. The CDR3 here is CASSYGDPRGGSPLHF. The DNA of the CDR3 is TGTGCCAGCAGTTACGGGGACCCTAGGGGCGGGTCACCCCTCCACTTT.

The chain joins TRBV19 to TRBJ2-7; D is perhaps TRBD1 or TRBD2 (5 bases each). The CDR3 has 18 amino acids. Trimming shortened V by 0 bases and J by 1 base, and 19 bases separated the two germline ends. CDR1 LNHDA and CDR2 SQIVND come from the germline V gene (reference sequence). The CDR3: CASSIEVLGERASYEQYF. The CDR3 DNA is TGTGCCAGTAGTATAGAGGTGTTGGGGGAACGGGCTTCCTACGAGCAGTACTTC. Full variable domain (remainder filled in from reference TRBV19 and TRBJ2-7): DGGITQSPKYLFRKEGQNVTLSCEQNLNHDAMYWYRQDPGQGLRLIYYSQIVNDFQKGDIAEGYSVSREKKESFPLTVTSAQKNPTAFYLCASSIEVLGERASYEQYFGPGTRLTVT.

This clonotype was observed a few times. This sequence joins TRBV29-1 and TRBJ1-1, with D unresolved. V shed 5 bases and J shed 1 base, with 5 bases lying between them. Germline V gene data show CDR1 as SQVTM and CDR2 as ANQGSEA. The CDR3 consists of 11 residues. CDR3 loop: CSVLENTEAFF. DNA for the CDR3: TGCAGCGTTTTGGAGAACACTGAAGCTTTCTTT.

This clonotype has more than one count but fewer than ten. The rearrangement joins TRBV6-1 to TRBJ2-3, with 8 nucleotides matching TRBD1. The V and J ends lost 3 bases and 3 bases, in that order; junction bases with no gene match: 5. CDR1 is MNHNS and CDR2 is SASEGT in the germline V gene. The CDR3 sequence is 15 residues long. CDR3 sequence: CASSDDRGQTDTQYF. The CDR3, as DNA: TGTGCCAGCAGTGATGACAGGGGACAAACAGATACGCAGTATTTT.

This clonotype was detected a few times. The chain couples TRBV6-1 to TRBJ2-6, with TRBD1 identical over 7 bases. The CDR3 is made up of 16 amino acids. V shed 4 bases and J 0 bases; nucleotides not matched to a gene: 3. Germline loops: CDR1 MNHNS, CDR2 SASEGT. DNA for the CDR3: TGTGCCAGCAGTGGACAGGGTTCCTCTGGGGCCAACGTCCTGACTTTC. This gives the protein CASSGQGSSGANVLTF.

This clonotype was counted ten times or more. The rearrangement uses TRBV5-5 and TRBJ2-7; no clear D. The CDR3 runs 13 residues. V was trimmed by 0 bases and J by 3 bases, leaving 7 bases between them. CDR1 is SGHKS and CDR2 is YYEKEE in the germline V gene (reference sequence). The CDR3 sequence: CASSLEADYEQYF. DNA for the CDR3: TGTGCCAGCAGCTTGGAGGCGGACTACGAGCAGTACTTC.

The chain is built from TRBV27 and TRBJ1-1; 8 bases are shared with TRBD1. The CDR3 is made up of 15 amino acids. Germline CDR1 is MNHEY and CDR2 is SMNVEV (reference sequence). J was trimmed by 3 bases and V by 5 bases; bases with no gene match: 8. The CDR3 sequence is CASSPGDRIYTEAFF. Written as DNA, the CDR3 is TGTGCCAGCAGTCCAGGGGACAGGATCTACACTGAAGCTTTCTTT.

There are many counts of this clonotype. The rearrangement links TRBV11-2 to TRBJ2-1, with 8 bases aligning to TRBD2. V shed 5 bases, J shed 5 bases, and the junction held 2 bases outside the gene matches. CDR3 size: 13 residues. The germline V gene has CDR1 SGHAT and CDR2 FQNNGV. The CDR3 DNA reads as TGTGCCAGCAGCCCGGGGGGGGACAATGAGCAGTTCTTC. Its translation is CASSPGGDNEQFF. The full variable domain, its missing parts supplied by reference TRBV11-2 and TRBJ2-1, is EAGVAQSPRYKIIEKRQSVAFWCNPISGHATLYWYQQILGQGPKLLIQFQNNGVVDDSQLPKDRFSAERLKGVDSTLKIQPAKLEDSAVYLCASSPGGDNEQFFGPGTRLTVL.

The rearrangement links TRBV5-1 to TRBJ2-7; perhaps TRBD2 as D (6 bases). Trimming removed 4 bases from V and 0 bases from J, with 11 bases in between. The CDR3 has 14 residues. The germline CDR1 and CDR2 sequences are SGHRS and YFSETQ. The CDR3 loop reads CASSPGTPSYEQYF. The CDR3 nucleotides are TGCGCCAGCAGCCCCGGGACTCCCTCCTACGAGCAGTACTTC.

This clonotype was detected a few times. This sequence joins TRBV2 and TRBJ1-1; the D is unclear. V was pared by 7 bases and J by 1 base, with 10 bases between. The CDR3 has 13 residues. Germline loops: CDR1 SNHLY, CDR2 FYNNEI. The CDR3 spells CASIRTANTEAFF. The CDR3 DNA reads as TGTGCCAGCATTAGGACTGCGAACACTGAAGCTTTCTTT. Full variable domain (outside the CDR3, taken from reference TRBV2 and TRBJ1-1): EPEVTQTPSHQVTQMGQEVILRCVPISNHLYFYWYRQILGQKVEFLVSFYNNEISEKSEIFDDQFSVERPDGSNFTLKIRSTKLEDSAMYFCASIRTANTEAFFGQGTRLTVV.

This clonotype occurred a few times. The chain links TRBV4-1 to TRBJ2-3; D is perhaps TRBD1 or TRBD2 (5 bases each). The germline CDR1 and CDR2 sequences are MGHRA and YSYEKL. Trimming took 4 bases from V and 2 from J, leaving 13 bases between them. This CDR3 comprises 15 residues. The CDR3 reads CASSPTGPTTDTQYF. CDR3 DNA: TGCGCCAGCAGCCCGACGGGACCGACCACAGATACGCAGTATTTT.

This clonotype has more than one count but fewer than ten. This chain connects TRBV5-1 to TRBJ1-3; no clear D gene. The CDR3 totals 15 residues. From germline, CDR1 is SGHRS and CDR2 YFSETQ. The V end was cut by 5 bases, the J end by 0 bases, with 12 bases between. The CDR3 DNA follows: TGCGCCAGCAGGCCGAGTGTCGGCTCTGGAAACACCATATATTTT. Amino acids: CASRPSVGSGNTIYF.

V and J are TRBV20-1 and TRBJ2-7; D uncertain. This CDR3 has 15 amino acids. The V end was cut by 6 bases, the J end by 0 bases, with 18 bases between. In germline, CDR1 is DFQATT, CDR2 SNEGSKA (reference sequence). CDR3 amino acids: CSASPSTESSYEQYF. As DNA, the CDR3 is TGCAGTGCAAGTCCGAGTACAGAGAGCTCCTACGAGCAGTACTTC.

This clonotype was counted many times. The rearrangement links TRBV4-1 to TRBJ2-2; 7 nucleotides line up with TRBD1. The CDR3 sequence is 17 residues long. Germline loops: CDR1 MGHRA, CDR2 YSYEKL. J was trimmed by 1 base and V by 4 bases; bases with no gene match: 9. The CDR3 sequence is CASSLGQDEKNTGELFF. The DNA for the CDR3 is TGCGCCAGCAGCCTTGGACAGGACGAAAAGAACACCGGGGAGCTGTTTTTT.

This clonotype came up a few times. J is TRBJ2-5 and V is TRBV5-6, with TRBD1 matching 10 bases. Germline V gene lookup returns CDR1 SGHDT and CDR2 YYEEEE. The CDR3 contains 14 residues. V lost 1 base and J lost 5; bases outside the gene matches: 2. CDR3 coding DNA: TGTGCCAGCAGCTTGCTGACAGGGGGCGAGACCCAGTACTTC. Encoded protein: CASSLLTGGETQYF.